The rows below give T cell receptor beta chains drawn from one sample of a study of cytomegalovirus exposure and HLA in healthy donors. Using immunoSEQ multiplex PCR, the repertoire was profiled, and TCRdb retains in-frame clones only, with some absent. Of approximately 270,000 clones detected, approximately 86% appear once; the ten largest clones hold 0.9% to 1.1%. Sequencing input: PBMCs. Receptors were obtained from a woman younger than 30 in good health and CMV-seronegative. The CDR3 runs from the conserved cysteine through the conserved F or W. The D gene is left open where the match is weak. Rows give clone size only sometimes, using once, few, many, or a class for an expanded clone.

clone size,V gene,D gene,J gene,CDR3 protein,CDR3 DNA
.,TRBV6-1,.,TRBJ2-4,CASSEQPGLAKNIQYF,TGTGCCAGCAGTGAACAACCGGGATTAGCCAAAAACATTCAGTACTTC
.,TRBV6-5,TRBD1,TRBJ2-3,CASSYSGTGGLDTQYF,TGTGCCAGCAGTTACTCGGGGACAGGGGGTTTAGATACGCAGTATTTT
.,TRBV7-8,TRBD1,TRBJ1-5,CASSPTGVGPQHF,TGTGCCAGCAGCCCAACAGGGGTGGGCCCCCAGCATTTT
.,TRBV27,.,TRBJ2-7,CASTPAASHSSYEQYF,TGTGCCAGCACTCCTGCGGCGAGCCATAGCTCCTACGAGCAGTACTTC
.,TRBV25-1,TRBD1,TRBJ2-7,CASSGDRGLYEQYF,TGTGCCAGCAGTGGGGACAGGGGTCTTTACGAGCAGTACTTC
.,TRBV5-1,.,TRBJ1-3,CASSLGDSGNTIYF,TGCGCCAGCAGCTTGGGAGATTCTGGAAACACCATATATTTT
.,TRBV28,.,TRBJ2-7,CASGTDSYEQYF,TGTGCCAGCGGGACGGACAGCTACGAGCAGTACTTC
.,TRBV7-8,TRBD1,TRBJ1-2,CASATGGKGYGYTF,TGTGCCAGCGCAACAGGGGGCAAGGGCTATGGCTACACCTTC
.,TRBV5-6,.,TRBJ1-4,CASSFMGGVGEKLFF,TGTGCCAGCAGCTTCATGGGGGGAGTTGGTGAAAAACTGTTTTTT
.,TRBV6-5,TRBD1,TRBJ1-5,CASSYTGGNQPQHF,TGTGCCAGCAGTTACACAGGGGGCAATCAGCCCCAGCATTTT
.,TRBV5-1,.,TRBJ2-3,CASSLVTGEGTDTQYF,TGCGCCAGCAGCTTGGTGACGGGGGAAGGAACAGATACGCAGTATTTT
.,TRBV4-1,.,TRBJ2-7,CASSQFRGKYEQYF,TGCGCCAGCAGCCAATTTCGGGGGAAATACGAGCAGTACTTC
.,TRBV28,.,TRBJ1-1,CASSPPGQITTEAFF,TGTGCCAGCAGTCCACCGGGACAAATAACAACTGAAGCTTTCTTT
.,TRBV5-5,.,TRBJ2-1,CASSSSGVEQFF,TGTGCCAGCAGTTCCTCGGGGGTTGAGCAGTTCTTC
.,TRBV7-2,TRBD1,TRBJ1-1,CASSSTWTGGTEAFF,TGTGCCAGCAGCTCGACCTGGACAGGGGGCACTGAAGCTTTCTTT
few,TRBV25-1,.,TRBJ2-7,CASTGRGALYF,TGTGCCAGCACTGGGAGGGGGGCTCTGTACTTC
.,TRBV30,TRBD1,TRBJ1-2,CAWRTDRAHYGYTF,TGTGCCTGGAGGACGGACAGGGCCCACTATGGCTACACCTTC
once,TRBV9,.,TRBJ1-6,CASSPNAQGNSPLHF,TGTGCCAGCAGCCCAAATGCGCAGGGGAATTCACCCCTCCACTTT
.,TRBV7-3,TRBD1,TRBJ1-1,CASSTTGKNTEAFF,TGTGCCAGCAGCACGACAGGGAAGAACACTGAAGCTTTCTTT
.,TRBV7-9,.,TRBJ2-3,CASSLGGTDTQYF,TGTGCCAGCAGCTTAGGCGGGACAGATACGCAGTATTTT
.,TRBV5-1,TRBD2,TRBJ2-3,CASSLGLAGAVNTQYF,TGCGCCAGCAGCTTGGGACTAGCGGGGGCCGTGAATACGCAGTATTTT
.,TRBV19,TRBD2,TRBJ2-3,CASSGRAGTDTQYF,TGTGCCAGTAGCGGGAGGGCCGGCACAGATACGCAGTATTTT
.,TRBV29-1,.,TRBJ1-2,CSVPPTGDYGYTF,TGCAGCGTTCCGCCTACAGGCGACTATGGCTACACCTTC
.,TRBV5-1,.,TRBJ2-1,CASSLGSLNNEQFF,TGCGCCAGCAGCTTGGGCTCACTAAACAATGAGCAGTTCTTC
.,TRBV4-3,.,TRBJ2-1,CASLPDTSIGIPYNEQFF,TGCGCCAGCCTTCCGGACACAAGTATAGGGATTCCCTACAATGAGCAGTTCTTC
.,TRBV18,.,TRBJ1-2,CASSPRQPRDYGYTF,TGTGCCAGCTCACCACGACAGCCTCGAGACTATGGCTACACCTTC
few,TRBV14,TRBD2,TRBJ2-4,CASSQGGRDIQYF,TGTGCCAGCAGCCAAGGCGGGAGGGACATTCAGTACTTC
.,TRBV6-4,.,TRBJ2-7,CASSPRQGGYEQYF,TGTGCCAGCAGTCCCAGACAGGGAGGCTACGAGCAGTACTTC
.,TRBV7-9,.,TRBJ2-5,CASSYPTGTETQYF,TGTGCCAGCAGCTATCCGACAGGCACGGAGACCCAGTACTTC
once,TRBV29-1,TRBD1,TRBJ1-5,CSAGGQGNQPQHF,TGCAGCGCGGGGGGACAGGGGAATCAGCCCCAGCATTTT
.,TRBV4-2,.,TRBJ1-1,CASSQSDSLMNTEAFF,TGTGCCAGCAGCCAATCCGACAGCCTCATGAACACTGAAGCTTTCTTT
once,TRBV14,.,TRBJ2-2,CASSQDMTGELFF,TGTGCCAGCAGCCAAGATATGACCGGGGAGCTGTTTTTT
.,TRBV5-1,TRBD1,TRBJ1-2,CASSPRDRGYGYTF,TGCGCCAGCAGCCCTCGGGACAGAGGCTATGGCTACACCTTC
.,TRBV7-9,.,TRBJ2-7,CASSVYYEQYF,TGTGCCAGCAGCGTCTACTACGAGCAGTACTTC
.,TRBV30,TRBD1,TRBJ1-1,CAWRRQGATEAFF,TGTGCCTGGAGGAGACAGGGGGCAACTGAAGCTTTCTTT
.,TRBV27,.,TRBJ2-3,CASSRQDLFTDTQYF,TGTGCCAGCAGTCGCCAGGACTTATTCACAGATACGCAGTATTTT
once,TRBV2,.,TRBJ1-2,CASRYRALIPNYGYTF,TGTGCCAGCAGATACAGGGCCCTGATTCCCAACTATGGCTACACCTTC
once,TRBV19,TRBD1,TRBJ1-4,CASIDRGAEKLFF,TGTGCCAGTATCGACAGGGGGGCTGAAAAACTGTTTTTT
.,TRBV13,.,TRBJ2-3,CASSSMTSRVGDTQYF,TGTGCCAGCAGCTCAATGACTTCCCGGGTGGGAGATACGCAGTATTTT
.,TRBV9,.,TRBJ1-3,CASSVDRIGNTIYF,TGTGCCAGCAGCGTAGACAGGATTGGAAACACCATATATTTT
few,TRBV27,.,TRBJ2-7,CASSLAGGSSYEQYF,TGTGCCAGCAGTTTGGCAGGTGGGAGCTCCTACGAGCAGTACTTC
.,TRBV6-4,TRBD2,TRBJ2-1,CASSKTSGRPGNEQFF,TGTGCCAGCAGTAAGACTAGCGGGAGGCCCGGCAATGAGCAGTTCTTC
.,TRBV6-5,TRBD1,TRBJ1-3,CASKIQGAGNTIYF,TGTGCCAGCAAAATTCAGGGGGCTGGAAACACCATATATTTT
once,TRBV4-1,.,TRBJ1-3,CASSAGLGRATGNTIYF,TGCGCCAGCAGTGCAGGCCTGGGGAGGGCTACTGGAAACACCATATATTTT
.,TRBV11-2,TRBD2,TRBJ2-7,CASSLDLSGSGYEQYF,TGTGCCAGCAGCTTAGATCTAAGCGGGAGCGGGTACGAGCAGTACTTC
.,TRBV4-1,.,TRBJ1-1,CASSGGRGNTEAFF,TGCGCCAGCAGTGGAGGGAGGGGGAACACTGAAGCTTTCTTT
.,TRBV5-1,TRBD1,TRBJ2-7,CASSYAGGQGASEQYF,TGCGCCAGCAGCTACGCCGGCGGGCAGGGGGCTAGCGAGCAGTACTTC
.,TRBV19,.,TRBJ1-2,CASSRSFGDYGYTF,TGTGCCAGTAGTCGCTCCTTCGGGGACTATGGCTACACCTTC
.,TRBV14,.,TRBJ2-7,CASSRGNPYEQYF,TGTGCCAGCAGCCGCGGGAACCCCTACGAGCAGTACTTC
.,TRBV28,TRBD2,TRBJ2-7,CASSLGSGRLGEQYF,TGTGCCAGCAGTTTAGGGAGCGGGAGGTTAGGCGAGCAGTACTTC
.,TRBV23-1,TRBD1,TRBJ1-5,CASSLRTGTVRQPQHF,TGCGCCAGCAGTCTGCGGACAGGGACGGTACGTCAGCCCCAGCATTTT
.,TRBV6-6,.,TRBJ1-5,CASQASTGQPQHF,TGTGCCAGTCAAGCTTCAACCGGTCAGCCCCAGCATTTT
.,TRBV2,.,TRBJ2-3,CASSGQDLTFDTQYF,TGTGCCAGCAGTGGACAGGACCTGACCTTCGATACGCAGTATTTT
.,TRBV6-5,TRBD1,TRBJ2-7,CASSYRDRGVGEQYF,TGTGCCAGCAGTTACCGGGACAGGGGAGTTGGGGAGCAGTACTTC
.,TRBV4-1,TRBD1,TRBJ2-7,CASSQGRTGPYEQYF,TGCGCCAGCAGCCAGGGCCGGACAGGGCCCTACGAGCAGTACTTC
.,TRBV11-2,TRBD1,TRBJ1-2,CASSLRTGGRGYGYTF,TGTGCCAGCAGCCTAAGGACAGGGGGTAGGGGATATGGCTACACCTTC
.,TRBV28,.,TRBJ2-6,CASSSILAQLSGANVLTF,TGTGCCAGCAGTTCTATATTAGCCCAACTCTCTGGGGCCAACGTCCTGACTTTC
.,TRBV4-3,TRBD1,TRBJ2-5,CASSHTRQGLGETQYF,TGCGCCAGCAGCCACACGAGACAGGGGTTGGGGGAGACCCAGTACTTC
.,TRBV6-6,.,TRBJ1-2,CASTTGNYGYTF,TGTGCCAGCACAACAGGGAACTATGGCTACACCTTC
.,TRBV29-1,TRBD2,TRBJ2-5,CSVDPSGQETQYF,TGCAGCGTTGATCCTAGCGGACAAGAGACCCAGTACTTC